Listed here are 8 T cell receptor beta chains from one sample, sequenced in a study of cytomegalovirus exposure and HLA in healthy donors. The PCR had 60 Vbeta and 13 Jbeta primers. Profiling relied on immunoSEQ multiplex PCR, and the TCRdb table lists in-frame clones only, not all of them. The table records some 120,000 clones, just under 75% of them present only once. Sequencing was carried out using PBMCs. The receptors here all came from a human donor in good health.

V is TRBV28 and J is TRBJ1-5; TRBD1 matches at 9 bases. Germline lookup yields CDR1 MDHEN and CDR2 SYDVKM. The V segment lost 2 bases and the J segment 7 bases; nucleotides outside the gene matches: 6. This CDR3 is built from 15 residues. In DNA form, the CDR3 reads TGTGCCAGCAGTTTAGTTACAGGGGGCGGACAGCCCCAGCATTTT. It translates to CASSLVTGGGQPQHF.

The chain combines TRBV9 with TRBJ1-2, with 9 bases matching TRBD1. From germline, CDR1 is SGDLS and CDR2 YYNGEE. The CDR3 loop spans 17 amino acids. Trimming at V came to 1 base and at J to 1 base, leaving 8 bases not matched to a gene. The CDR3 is CASSVKGETGGNYGYTF. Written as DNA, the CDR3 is TGTGCCAGCAGCGTAAAGGGAGAGACAGGGGGTAACTATGGCTACACCTTC.

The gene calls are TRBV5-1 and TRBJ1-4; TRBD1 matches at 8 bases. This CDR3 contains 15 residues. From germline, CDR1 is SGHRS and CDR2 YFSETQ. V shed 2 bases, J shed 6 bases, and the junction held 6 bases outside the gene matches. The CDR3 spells CASSLGTGLDEKLFF. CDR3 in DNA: TGCGCCAGCAGCTTAGGGACAGGTCTGGATGAAAAACTGTTTTTT.

The CDR3 bases are TGTGCCAGCAGTTACGCGGACAGGGCCGGGGCCAACGTCCTGACTTTC. Translating gives CASSYADRAGANVLTF. The chain has TRBV6-6 and TRBJ2-6, with TRBD1 identical over 8 bases. Unmatched junction bases numbered 4, after V lost 2 bases and J lost 4 bases. The CDR3 is made up of 16 amino acids. Germline V lookup: CDR1 MNHNY, CDR2 SVGAGI (reference sequence).

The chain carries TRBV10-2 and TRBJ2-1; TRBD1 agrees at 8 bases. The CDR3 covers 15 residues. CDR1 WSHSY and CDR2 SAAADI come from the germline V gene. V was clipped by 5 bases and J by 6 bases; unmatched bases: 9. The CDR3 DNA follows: TGCGCCAGCAGTAACGGACAGGGCATTACCAATGAGCAGTTCTTC. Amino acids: CASSNGQGITNEQFF.

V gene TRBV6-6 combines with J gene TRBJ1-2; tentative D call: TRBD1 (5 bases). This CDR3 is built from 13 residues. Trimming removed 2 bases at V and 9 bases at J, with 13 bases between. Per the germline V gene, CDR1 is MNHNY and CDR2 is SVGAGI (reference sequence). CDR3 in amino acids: CASSYGAAKSYTF. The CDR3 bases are TGTGCCAGCAGTTACGGGGCAGCAAAGAGCTACACCTTC.

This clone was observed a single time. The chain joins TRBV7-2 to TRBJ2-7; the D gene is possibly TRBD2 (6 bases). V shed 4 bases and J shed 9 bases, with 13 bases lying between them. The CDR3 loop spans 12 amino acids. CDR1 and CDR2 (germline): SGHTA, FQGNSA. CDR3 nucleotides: TGTGCCAGCAGCTCAGTATCGGGGGTGCAGTACTTC. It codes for CASSSVSGVQYF. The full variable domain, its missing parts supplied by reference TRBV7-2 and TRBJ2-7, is GAGVSQSPSNKVTEKGKDVELRCDPISGHTALYWYRQSLGQGLEFLIYFQGNSAPDKSGLPSDRFSAERTGGSVSTLTIQRTQQEDSAVYLCASSSVSGVQYFGPGTRLTVT.

The CDR3 region has the DNA TGTGCCAGCAGCCAAGTCAACGTAAGGGGGCGGGAAGAGACCCAGTACTTC. Protein: CASSQVNVRGREETQYF. V and J are TRBV4-2 and TRBJ2-5; 7 bases are shared with TRBD1. V shed 1 base and J 3 bases; nucleotides not matched to a gene: 11. Germline values: CDR1 LGHNA, CDR2 YNFKEQ. The CDR3 is 17 residues long.